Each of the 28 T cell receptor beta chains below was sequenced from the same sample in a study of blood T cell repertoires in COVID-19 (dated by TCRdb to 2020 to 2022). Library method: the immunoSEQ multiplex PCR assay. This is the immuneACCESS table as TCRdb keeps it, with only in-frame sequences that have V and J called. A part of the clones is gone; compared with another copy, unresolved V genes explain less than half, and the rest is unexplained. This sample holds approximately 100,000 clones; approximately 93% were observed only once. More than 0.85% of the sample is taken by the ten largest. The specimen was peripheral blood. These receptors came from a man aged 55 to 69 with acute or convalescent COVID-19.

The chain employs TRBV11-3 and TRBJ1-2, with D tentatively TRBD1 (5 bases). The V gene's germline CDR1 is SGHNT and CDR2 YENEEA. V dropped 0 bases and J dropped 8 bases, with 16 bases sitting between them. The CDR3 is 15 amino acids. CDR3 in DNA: TGTGCCAGCAGCTTAGAATCCGCCAGGGAAGAGGGCTACACCTTC. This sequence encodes CASSLESAREEGYTF.

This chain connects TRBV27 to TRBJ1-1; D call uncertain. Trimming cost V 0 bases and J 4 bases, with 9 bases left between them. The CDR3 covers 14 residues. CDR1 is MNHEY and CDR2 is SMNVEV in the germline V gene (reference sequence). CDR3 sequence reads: CASSLSRSGTEAFF. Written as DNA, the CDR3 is TGTGCCAGCAGTTTATCGCGTAGTGGCACTGAAGCTTTCTTT.

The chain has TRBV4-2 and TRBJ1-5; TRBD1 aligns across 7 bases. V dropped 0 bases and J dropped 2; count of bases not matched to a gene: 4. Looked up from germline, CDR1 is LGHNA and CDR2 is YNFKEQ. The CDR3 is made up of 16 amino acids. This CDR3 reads CASSQETGEGNQPQHF. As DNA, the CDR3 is TGTGCCAGCAGCCAAGAAACAGGGGAGGGCAATCAGCCCCAGCATTTT.

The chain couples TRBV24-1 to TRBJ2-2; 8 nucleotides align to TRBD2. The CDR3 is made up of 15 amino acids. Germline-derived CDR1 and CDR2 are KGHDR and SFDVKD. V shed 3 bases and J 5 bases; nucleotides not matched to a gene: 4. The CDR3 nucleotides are TGTGCCACCAGTGATGAGCGGGAGTTGACCGGGGAGCTGTTTTTT. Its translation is CATSDERELTGELFF.

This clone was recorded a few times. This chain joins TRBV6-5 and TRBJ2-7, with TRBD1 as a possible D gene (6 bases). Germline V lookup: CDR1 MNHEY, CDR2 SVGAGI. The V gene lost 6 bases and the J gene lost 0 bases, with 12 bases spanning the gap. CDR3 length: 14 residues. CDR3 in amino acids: CASRQGPSSYEQYV. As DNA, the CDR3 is TGTGCCAGCAGACAGGGTCCCAGCTCCTACGAGCAGTACGTC.

The CDR3 loop reads CASSQEDYSGNTIYF. The CDR3 DNA reads TGTGCCAGCAGCCAAGAGGACTACTCTGGAAACACCATATATTTT. The V and J genes are TRBV4-2 and TRBJ1-3; D is unresolved. The CDR3 contains 15 residues. Looked up from germline, CDR1 is LGHNA and CDR2 is YNFKEQ. Trimming took 0 bases from V and 0 from J, leaving 6 bases between them.

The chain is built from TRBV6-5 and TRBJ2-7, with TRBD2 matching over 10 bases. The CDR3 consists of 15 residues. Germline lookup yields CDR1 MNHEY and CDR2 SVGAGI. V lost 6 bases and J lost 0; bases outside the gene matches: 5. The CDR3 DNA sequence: TGTGCCAGCAGAGATAGCGGGAGGAGCTCCTACGAGCAGTACTTC. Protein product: CASRDSGRSSYEQYF.

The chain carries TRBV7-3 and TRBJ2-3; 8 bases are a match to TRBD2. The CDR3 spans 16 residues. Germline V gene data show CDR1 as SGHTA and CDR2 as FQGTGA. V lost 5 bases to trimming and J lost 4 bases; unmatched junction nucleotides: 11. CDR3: CASSPLAAGGSDTQYF. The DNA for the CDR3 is TGTGCCAGCAGCCCCCTCGCCGCGGGAGGCTCAGATACGCAGTATTTT.

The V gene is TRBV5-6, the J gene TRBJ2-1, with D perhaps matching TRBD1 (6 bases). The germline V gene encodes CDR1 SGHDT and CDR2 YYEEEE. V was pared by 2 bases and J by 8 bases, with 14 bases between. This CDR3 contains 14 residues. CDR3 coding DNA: TGTGCCAGCAGCTTTAGGGGGATCCGGGATGAGCAGTTCTTC. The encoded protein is CASSFRGIRDEQFF.

DNA for the CDR3: TGCAGCGGTGGGACAGAAGTCTCTGGCTACACCTTC. This encodes CSGGTEVSGYTF. The chain carries TRBV29-1 and TRBJ1-2; 7 bases fit TRBD1. Germline V gives CDR1 SQVTM, CDR2 ANQGSEA. The CDR3 length is 12 residues. Unmatched junction bases numbered 9, after V lost 7 bases and J lost 7 bases.

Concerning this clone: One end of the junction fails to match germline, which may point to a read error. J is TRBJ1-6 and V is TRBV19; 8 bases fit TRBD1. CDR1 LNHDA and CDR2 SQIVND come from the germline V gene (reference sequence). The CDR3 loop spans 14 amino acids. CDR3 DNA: TGTGCCAGTAGTTTAGACAGGGGAAAATCACCCCTCCACTTT. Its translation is CASSLDRGKSPLHF.

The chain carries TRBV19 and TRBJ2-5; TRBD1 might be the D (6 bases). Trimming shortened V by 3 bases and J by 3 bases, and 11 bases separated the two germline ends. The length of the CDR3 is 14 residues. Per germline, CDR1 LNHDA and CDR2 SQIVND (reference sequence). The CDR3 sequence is CASSIQGSKETQYF. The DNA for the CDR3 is TGTGCCAGTAGTATTCAGGGGTCAAAAGAGACCCAGTACTTC. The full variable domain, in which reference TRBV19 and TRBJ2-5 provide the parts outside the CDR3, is DGGITQSPKYLFRKEGQNVTLSCEQNLNHDAMYWYRQDPGQGLRLIYYSQIVNDFQKGDIAEGYSVSREKKESFPLTVTSAQKNPTAFYLCASSIQGSKETQYFGPGTRLLVL.

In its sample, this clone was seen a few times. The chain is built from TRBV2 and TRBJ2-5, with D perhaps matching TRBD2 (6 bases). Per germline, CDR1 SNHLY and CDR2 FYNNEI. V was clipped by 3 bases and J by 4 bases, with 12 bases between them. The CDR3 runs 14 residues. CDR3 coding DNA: TGTGCCAGCAGTGATCTACGGGGAGGAGAGACCCAGTACTTC. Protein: CASSDLRGGETQYF.

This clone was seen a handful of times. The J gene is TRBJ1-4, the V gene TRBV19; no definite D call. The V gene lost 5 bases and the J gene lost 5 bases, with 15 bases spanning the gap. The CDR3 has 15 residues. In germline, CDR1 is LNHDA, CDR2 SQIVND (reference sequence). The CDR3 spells CASSSPREGNEKLFF. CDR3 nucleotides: TGTGCCAGTAGTTCACCCCGGGAAGGGAATGAAAAACTGTTTTTT.

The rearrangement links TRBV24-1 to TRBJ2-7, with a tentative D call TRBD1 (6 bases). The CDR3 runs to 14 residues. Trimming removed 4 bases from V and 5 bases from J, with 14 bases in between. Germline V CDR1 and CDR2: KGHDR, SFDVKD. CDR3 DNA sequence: TGTGCCACCAGTGACGGACAGCCCCTAAACGAGCAGTACGTC. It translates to CATSDGQPLNEQYV.

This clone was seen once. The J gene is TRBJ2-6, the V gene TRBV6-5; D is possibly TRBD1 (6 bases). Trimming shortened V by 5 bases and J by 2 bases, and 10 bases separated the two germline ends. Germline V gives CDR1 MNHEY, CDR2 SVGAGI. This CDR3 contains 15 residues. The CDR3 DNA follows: TGTGCCAGCAGTAGTTGGACAGCTGGGGCCAACGTCCTGACTTTC. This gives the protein CASSSWTAGANVLTF.

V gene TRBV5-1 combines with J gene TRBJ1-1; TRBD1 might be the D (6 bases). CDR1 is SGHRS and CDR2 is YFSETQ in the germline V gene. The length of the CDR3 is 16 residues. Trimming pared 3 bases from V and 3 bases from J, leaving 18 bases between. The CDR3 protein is CASSSLYRARDTEAFF. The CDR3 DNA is TGCGCCAGCAGCTCCCTTTACAGGGCTAGGGACACTGAAGCTTTCTTT.

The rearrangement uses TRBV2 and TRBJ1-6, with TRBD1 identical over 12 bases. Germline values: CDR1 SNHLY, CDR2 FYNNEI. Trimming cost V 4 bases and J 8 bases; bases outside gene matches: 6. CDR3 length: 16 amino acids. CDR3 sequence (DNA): TGTGCCAGCAGTGCGGGACAGGGGGCTGTTGATTCACCCCTCCACTTT. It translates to CASSAGQGAVDSPLHF.

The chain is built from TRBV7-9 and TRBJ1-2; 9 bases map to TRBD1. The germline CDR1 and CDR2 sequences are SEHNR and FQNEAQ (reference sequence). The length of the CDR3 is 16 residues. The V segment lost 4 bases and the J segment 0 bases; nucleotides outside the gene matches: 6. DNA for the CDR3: TGTGCCAGCAGCTCCCGGGACAGGGCTCCTAACTATGGCTACACCTTC. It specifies CASSSRDRAPNYGYTF.

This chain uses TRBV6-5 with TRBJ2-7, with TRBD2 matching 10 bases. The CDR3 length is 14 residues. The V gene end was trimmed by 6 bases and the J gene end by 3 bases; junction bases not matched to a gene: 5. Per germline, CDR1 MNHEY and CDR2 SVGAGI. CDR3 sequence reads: CASSQASGSYEQYF. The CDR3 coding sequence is TGTGCCAGCAGCCAAGCTAGCGGGAGCTACGAGCAGTACTTC.

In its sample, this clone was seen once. CDR3 bases: TGTGCCTGGAGTTCACACTCGGACAGCCGCAATCAGCCCCAGCATTTT. Translating it yields CAWSSHSDSRNQPQHF. V gene TRBV30 combines with J gene TRBJ1-5; possible D gene TRBD1, 6 bases. The germline V and J ends were trimmed by 2 bases and 2 bases, with 16 bases remaining between them. In germline, CDR1 is GTSNPN, CDR2 SVGIG (reference sequence). CDR3 length: 16 residues.

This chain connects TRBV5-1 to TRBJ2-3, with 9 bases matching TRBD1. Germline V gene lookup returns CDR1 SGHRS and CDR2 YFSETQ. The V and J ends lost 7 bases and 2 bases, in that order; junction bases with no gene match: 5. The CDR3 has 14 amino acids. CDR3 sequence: CASQGQGYTDTQYF. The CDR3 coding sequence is TGCGCCAGCCAGGGACAGGGTTACACAGATACGCAGTATTTT.

The CDR3 sequence is CASSQLNYGYTF. DNA for the CDR3: TGTGCCAGCAGCCAATTAAACTATGGCTACACCTTC. The chain uses TRBV3-1 (or the pseudogene TRBV3-2) and TRBJ1-2; D is undetermined. Germline V gene lookup returns CDR1 LGHDT and CDR2 YNNKEL (reference sequence). V gave up 2 bases and J gave up 2 bases, with 3 bases separating them. The CDR3 length is 12 residues.

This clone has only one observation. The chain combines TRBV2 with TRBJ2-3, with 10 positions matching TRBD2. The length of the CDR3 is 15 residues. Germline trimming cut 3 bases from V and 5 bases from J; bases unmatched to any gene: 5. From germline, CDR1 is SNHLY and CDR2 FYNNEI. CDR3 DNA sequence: TGTGCCAGCAGTGAGCTTCGGACTAGCGGAGATACGCAGTATTTT. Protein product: CASSELRTSGDTQYF. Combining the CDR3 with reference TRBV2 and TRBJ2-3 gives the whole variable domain EPEVTQTPSHQVTQMGQEVILRCVPISNHLYFYWYRQILGQKVEFLVSFYNNEISEKSEIFDDQFSVERPDGSNFTLKIRSTKLEDSAMYFCASSELRTSGDTQYFGPGTRLTVL.

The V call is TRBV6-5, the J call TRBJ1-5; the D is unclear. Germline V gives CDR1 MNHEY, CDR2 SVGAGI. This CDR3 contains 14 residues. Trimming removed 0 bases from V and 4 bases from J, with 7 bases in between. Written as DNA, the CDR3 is TGTGCCAGCAGTTACTCGCACGGGAATCAGCCCCAGCATTTT. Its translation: CASSYSHGNQPQHF.

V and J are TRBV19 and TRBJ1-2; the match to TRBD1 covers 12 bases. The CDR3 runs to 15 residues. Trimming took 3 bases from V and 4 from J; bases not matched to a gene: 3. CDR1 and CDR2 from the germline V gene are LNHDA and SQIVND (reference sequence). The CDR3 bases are TGTGCCAGTAGTATGGGGACAGGGGGCGGCTATGGCTACACCTTC. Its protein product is CASSMGTGGGYGYTF.

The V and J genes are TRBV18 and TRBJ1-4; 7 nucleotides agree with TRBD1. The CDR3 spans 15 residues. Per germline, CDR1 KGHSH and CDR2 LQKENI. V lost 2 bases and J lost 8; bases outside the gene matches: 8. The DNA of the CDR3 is TGTGCCAGCTCACCAAACCCAGGGGGTGAAGAAAAACTGTTTTTT. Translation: CASSPNPGGEEKLFF.

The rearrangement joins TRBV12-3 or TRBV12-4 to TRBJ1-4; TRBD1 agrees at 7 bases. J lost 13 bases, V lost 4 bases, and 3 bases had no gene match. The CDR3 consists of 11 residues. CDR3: CASSSDRRLFF. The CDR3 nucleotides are TGTGCCAGCAGTTCGGACAGGCGACTGTTTTTT.